The rows below give T cell receptor beta chains drawn from one sample of a study of blood T cells in healthy people across ages. TCRdb re-called the 5' RACE reads with MiXCR, one entry per CDR3 protein. The repertoire holds hundreds of thousands of distinct CDR3 sequences, roughly 25% seen once, with under 9.5% in the top ten. The sample also formed part of further work on T cells of mothers and their children.

Sequencing used blood. The receptors here all came from a boy younger than 18 in good health. CDR3s include the opening cysteine and the closing phenylalanine or tryptophan.

V gene,J gene,CDR3 protein
TRBV29-1,TRBJ1-1,CSGTPDPNTEAFF
TRBV7-9,TRBJ2-4,CASSSRGLAGEWGIQYF
TRBV7-2,.,CASSPSRNEQFF
TRBV3-1,TRBJ2-5,CASSQDVVSDLRTQYF
TRBV11-1,.,CASSPGQMYEQYF
TRBV14,TRBJ2-7,CASSPYSPYEQYF
TRBV20-1,TRBJ2-1,CSARSGTGQFF
TRBV7-2,TRBJ1-2,CASSAQGKGYTF
TRBV6-6,TRBJ2-5,CASSYVTSQETQYF
TRBV25-1,TRBJ1-6,CASSERGKNSPLHF
TRBV3-1,.,CASSHVTTQETQYF
TRBV5-1,TRBJ2-5,CASSSITGEGETQYF
TRBV6-5,.,CASSYLQIQYF
TRBV12-3/TRBV12-4,TRBJ1-4,CASSRPEPGGEKLFF
TRBV19,TRBJ2-5,CASSIGTGDQETQYF
TRBV21-1,TRBJ1-2,CARHRAGYTF
TRBV3-1,TRBJ1-2,CASSQPSGQGGGYTF
TRBV6-6,TRBJ1-1,CATGVRENTEAFF
TRBV28,TRBJ1-6,CASSTGDGSPLHF
TRBV9,TRBJ2-7,CASSSPGQEFNEQYF
TRBV7-2,TRBJ1-1,CASSSQLLTVGTEAFF
TRBV9,TRBJ2-5,CAERDRVLEKETQYF
TRBV7-8,TRBJ2-7,CASSFGWGQKAYEQYF
TRBV7-3,TRBJ2-3,CASSPWTSGKGDTQYF
TRBV6-5,TRBJ2-1,CASSYSVSSSHNEQFF
TRBV5-1,TRBJ2-3,CASSLAGNAYSADTQYF
TRBV20-1,TRBJ2-2,CSARDTVWGELFF
TRBV29-1,TRBJ2-7,CSVEGPYEQYF
TRBV20-1,TRBJ2-1,CSARGRANSYNEQFF
TRBV9,TRBJ1-3,CASSVGLVPTIYF
TRBV9,TRBJ2-1,CASSVGLSAYNEQFF
TRBV6-5,TRBJ2-4,CASSTDPSGSSHIQYF
TRBV12-3/TRBV12-4,TRBJ1-6,CASSFPGTENSPLHF
TRBV12-3/TRBV12-4,TRBJ2-3,CASSPTSGLYTDTQYF
TRBV9,TRBJ1-2,CASSTVGGYGYTF
TRBV6-2/TRBV6-3,TRBJ1-2,CASSYSPGGTYGYTF
TRBV4-1,TRBJ2-1,CASSHAPGTDYNEQFF
TRBV12-3/TRBV12-4,TRBJ1-2,CASSVDRGDGYTF
TRBV29-1,TRBJ2-4,CSVPGQGGNIQYF
TRBV29-1,TRBJ1-2,CSVNWVYRRGYTF
TRBV2,TRBJ2-5,CASSEPHGETQYF
TRBV20-1,TRBJ1-1,CSARSGHTEAFF
TRBV5-5,TRBJ1-2,CASSLTPSVYYNQYGYTF
TRBV4-1,.,CASRQGNEQFF
TRBV2,TRBJ2-5,CASSGWIERGGQQETQYF
TRBV20-1,TRBJ2-3,CSASSGALDTQYF
TRBV3-1,TRBJ2-3,CASSQKDTQYF
TRBV21-1,TRBJ2-2,CASSDPMGPGELFF
TRBV7-2,TRBJ1-4,CASSRSDSEKLFF
TRBV5-1,TRBJ1-4,CASSTGQVKNEKLFF
TRBV14,TRBJ1-1,CASSMGQWNTEAFF
TRBV28,TRBJ2-1,CASRKGAGLYNEQFF
TRBV7-2,TRBJ1-6,CASSLGPGGNSPLHF
TRBV20-1,TRBJ1-1,CSARQGRHTEAFF
TRBV2,TRBJ1-5,CASSDSGVGNQPQHF
TRBV7-7,TRBJ2-5,CASSFLKQETQYF
TRBV10-3,TRBJ1-1,CAISAQGANTEAFF
TRBV28,TRBJ1-5,CATKGSALGGSNQPQHF
TRBV7-3,TRBJ2-3,CASSYTGLAGADTQYF